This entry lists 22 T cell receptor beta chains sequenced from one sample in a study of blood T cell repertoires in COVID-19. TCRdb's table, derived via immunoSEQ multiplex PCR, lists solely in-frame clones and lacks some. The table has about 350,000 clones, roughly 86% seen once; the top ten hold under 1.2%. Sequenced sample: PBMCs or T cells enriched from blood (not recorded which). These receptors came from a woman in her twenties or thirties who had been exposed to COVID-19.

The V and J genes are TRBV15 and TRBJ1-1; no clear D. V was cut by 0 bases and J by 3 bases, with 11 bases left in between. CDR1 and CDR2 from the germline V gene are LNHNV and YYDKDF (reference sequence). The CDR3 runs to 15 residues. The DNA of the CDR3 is TGTGCCACCAGCAGAGATACGTCTCCGGACACTGAAGCTTTCTTT. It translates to CATSRDTSPDTEAFF.

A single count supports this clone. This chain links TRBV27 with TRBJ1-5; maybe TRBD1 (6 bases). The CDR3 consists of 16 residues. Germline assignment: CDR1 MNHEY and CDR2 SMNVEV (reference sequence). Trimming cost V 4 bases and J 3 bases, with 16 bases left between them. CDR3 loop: CASSYNTGRPNQPQHF. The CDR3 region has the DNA TGTGCCAGCAGTTACAATACAGGGCGGCCCAATCAGCCCCAGCATTTT.

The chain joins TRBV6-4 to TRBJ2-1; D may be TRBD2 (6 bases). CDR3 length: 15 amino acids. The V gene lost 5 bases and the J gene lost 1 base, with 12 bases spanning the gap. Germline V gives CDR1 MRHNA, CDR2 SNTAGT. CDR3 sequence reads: CASSRDLGSYNEQFF. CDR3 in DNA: TGTGCCAGCAGTAGGGACTTGGGGTCCTACAATGAGCAGTTCTTC.

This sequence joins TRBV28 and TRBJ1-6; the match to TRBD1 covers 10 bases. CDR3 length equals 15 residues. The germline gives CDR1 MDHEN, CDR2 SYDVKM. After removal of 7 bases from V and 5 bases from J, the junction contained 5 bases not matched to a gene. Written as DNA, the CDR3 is TGTGCCAGCACTACTGGACAGGGGGATAATTCACCCCTCCACTTT. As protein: CASTTGQGDNSPLHF.

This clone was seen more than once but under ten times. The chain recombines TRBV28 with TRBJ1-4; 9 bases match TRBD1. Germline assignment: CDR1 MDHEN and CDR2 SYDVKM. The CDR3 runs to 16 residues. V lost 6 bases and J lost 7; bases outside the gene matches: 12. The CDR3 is CASSLVPGQGSEKLFF. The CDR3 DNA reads TGTGCCAGCAGCCTCGTCCCGGGACAGGGAAGTGAAAAACTGTTTTTT.

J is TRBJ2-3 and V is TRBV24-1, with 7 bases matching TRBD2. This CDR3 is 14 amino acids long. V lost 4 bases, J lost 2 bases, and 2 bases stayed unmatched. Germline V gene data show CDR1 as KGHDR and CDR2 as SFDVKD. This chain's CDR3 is CATSEKRDTDTQYF. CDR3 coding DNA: TGTGCCACCAGTGAAAAGCGGGACACAGATACGCAGTATTTT.

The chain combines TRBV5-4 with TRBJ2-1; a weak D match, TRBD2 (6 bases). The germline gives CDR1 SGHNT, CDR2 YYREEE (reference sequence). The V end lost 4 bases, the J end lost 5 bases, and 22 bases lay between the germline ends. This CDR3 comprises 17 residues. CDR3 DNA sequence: TGTGCCAGCAGCCCTACCCCGGAGGGAGAACCTCACAATGAGCAGTTCTTC. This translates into CASSPTPEGEPHNEQFF.

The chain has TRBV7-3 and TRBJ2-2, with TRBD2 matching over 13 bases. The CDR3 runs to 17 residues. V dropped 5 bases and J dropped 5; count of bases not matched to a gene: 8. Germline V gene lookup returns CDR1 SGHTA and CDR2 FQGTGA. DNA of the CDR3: TGTGCCAGCAGCGCCCCCTCGGGACTAGCGGGGACCGGGGAGCTGTTTTTT. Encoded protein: CASSAPSGLAGTGELFF.

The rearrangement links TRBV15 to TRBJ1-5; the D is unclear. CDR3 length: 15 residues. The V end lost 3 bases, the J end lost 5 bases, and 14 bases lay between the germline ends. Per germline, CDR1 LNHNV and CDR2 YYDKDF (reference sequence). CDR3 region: CATSREQYSYQPQHF. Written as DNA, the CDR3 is TGTGCCACCAGCAGGGAACAGTACTCTTATCAGCCCCAGCATTTT.

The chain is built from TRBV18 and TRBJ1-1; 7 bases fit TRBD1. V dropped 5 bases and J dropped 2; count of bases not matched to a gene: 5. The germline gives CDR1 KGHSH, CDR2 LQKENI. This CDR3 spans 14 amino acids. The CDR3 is CASSATGENTEAFF. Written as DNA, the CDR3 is TGTGCCAGCTCAGCAACAGGGGAAAACACTGAAGCTTTCTTT.

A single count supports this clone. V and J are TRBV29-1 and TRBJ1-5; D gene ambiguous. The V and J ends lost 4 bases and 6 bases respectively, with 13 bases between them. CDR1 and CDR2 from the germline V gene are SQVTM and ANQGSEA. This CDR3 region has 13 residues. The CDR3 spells CSVGTEAGQPQHF. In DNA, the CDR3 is TGCAGCGTTGGAACGGAAGCAGGTCAGCCCCAGCATTTT.

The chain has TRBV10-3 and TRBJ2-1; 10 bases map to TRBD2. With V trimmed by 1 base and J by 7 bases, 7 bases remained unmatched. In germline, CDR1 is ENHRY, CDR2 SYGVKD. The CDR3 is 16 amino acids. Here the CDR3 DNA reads TGTGCCATCAGTGAGTTCCCTAGCGGGGGTGGGAATGAGCAGTTCTTC. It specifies CAISEFPSGGGNEQFF.

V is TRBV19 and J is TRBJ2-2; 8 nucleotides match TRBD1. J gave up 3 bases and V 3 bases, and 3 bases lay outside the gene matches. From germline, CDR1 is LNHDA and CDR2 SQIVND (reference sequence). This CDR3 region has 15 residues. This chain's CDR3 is CASSMSDRDTGELFF. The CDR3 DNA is TGTGCCAGTAGTATGTCGGACAGGGACACCGGGGAGCTGTTTTTT.

CDR3 nucleotides: TGTGCCAGCAGTCCTACCGGGACAGGGGGAGGCGAGCAGTACTTC. It translates to CASSPTGTGGGEQYF. This chain joins TRBV3-1 (or the pseudogene TRBV3-2) and TRBJ2-7, with 11 nucleotides matching TRBD1. Germline V CDR1 and CDR2: LGHDT, YNNKEL (reference sequence). V gave up 6 bases and J gave up 6 bases; unmatched junction bases: 10. This CDR3 spans 15 amino acids.

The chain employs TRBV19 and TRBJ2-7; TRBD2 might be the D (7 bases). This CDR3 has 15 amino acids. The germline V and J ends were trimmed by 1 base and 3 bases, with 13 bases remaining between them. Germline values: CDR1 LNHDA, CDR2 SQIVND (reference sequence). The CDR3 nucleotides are TGTGCCAGTAGTATAGTTGGGGGGGCGTGCTACGAGCAGTACTTC. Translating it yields CASSIVGGACYEQYF.

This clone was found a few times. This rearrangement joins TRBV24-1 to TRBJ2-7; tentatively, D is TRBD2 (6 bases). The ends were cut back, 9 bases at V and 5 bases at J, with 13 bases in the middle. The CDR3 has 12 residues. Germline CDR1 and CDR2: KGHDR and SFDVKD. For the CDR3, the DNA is TGTGCCACCGCGGGACTTACCAACGAGCAGTACTTC. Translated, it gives CATAGLTNEQYF.

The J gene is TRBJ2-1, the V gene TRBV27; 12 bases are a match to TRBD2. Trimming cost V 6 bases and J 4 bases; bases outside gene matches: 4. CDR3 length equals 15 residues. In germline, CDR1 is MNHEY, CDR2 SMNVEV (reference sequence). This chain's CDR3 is CASRWGTSGYNEQFF. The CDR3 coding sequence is TGTGCCAGCAGGTGGGGGACTAGCGGGTACAATGAGCAGTTCTTC.

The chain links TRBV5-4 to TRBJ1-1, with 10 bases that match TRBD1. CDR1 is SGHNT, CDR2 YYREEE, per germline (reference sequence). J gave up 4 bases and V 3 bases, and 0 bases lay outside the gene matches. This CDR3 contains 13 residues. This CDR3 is CASSWTGGTEAFF. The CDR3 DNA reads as TGTGCCAGCAGCTGGACAGGGGGCACTGAAGCTTTCTTT.

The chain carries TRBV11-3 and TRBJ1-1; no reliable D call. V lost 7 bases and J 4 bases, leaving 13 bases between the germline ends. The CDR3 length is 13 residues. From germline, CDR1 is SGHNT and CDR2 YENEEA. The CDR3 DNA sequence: TGTGCCAGCACCGGCCCGGGGAGCACTGAAGCTTTCTTT. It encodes CASTGPGSTEAFF.

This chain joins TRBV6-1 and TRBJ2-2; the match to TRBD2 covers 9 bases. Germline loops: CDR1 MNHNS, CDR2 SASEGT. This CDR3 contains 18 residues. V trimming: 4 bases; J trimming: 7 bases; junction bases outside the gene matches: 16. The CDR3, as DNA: TGTGCCAGCAGTGTGGATTTGGCGGGAGGGCGCCCCGGCGGGGAGCTGTTTTTT. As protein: CASSVDLAGGRPGGELFF.

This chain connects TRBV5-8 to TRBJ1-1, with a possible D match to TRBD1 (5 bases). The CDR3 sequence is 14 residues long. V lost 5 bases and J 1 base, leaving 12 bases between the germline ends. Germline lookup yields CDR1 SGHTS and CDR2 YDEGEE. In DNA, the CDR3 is TGTGCCAGCAGGTATACAGGCCCGAACACTGAAGCTTTCTTT. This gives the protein CASRYTGPNTEAFF.

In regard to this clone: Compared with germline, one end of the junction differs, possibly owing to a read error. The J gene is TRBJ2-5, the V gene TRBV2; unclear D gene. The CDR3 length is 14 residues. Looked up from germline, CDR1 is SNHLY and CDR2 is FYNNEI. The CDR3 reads CASREEARQETQYF. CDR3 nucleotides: TGTGCCAGCAGGGAAGAAGCCCGGCAAGAGACCCAGTACTTC.